Listed here are 16 T cell receptor beta chains from one sample, sequenced in a study of molecular identifiers for immune sequencing clone quantification. MiXCR, run by TCRdb on the PCR reads, gives a single entry per CDR3 protein. The sample has hundreds of thousands of distinct CDR3 sequences, about a fifth seen once. The specimen was naive CD8+ T cells from blood, with Jurkat cell RNA spiked in. Subset here: FACS-sorted CD8+CD4-CCR7+CD45RA+ naive T cells. Every receptor here comes from a human donor in good health. Some libraries in this study had Jurkat cell RNA spiked in.

A few counts support this clonotype. This chain uses TRBV6-5 with TRBJ2-6; D is unresolved. The germline gives CDR1 MNHEY, CDR2 SVGAGI. With 2 bases removed from V and 3 bases from J, the gap between germline ends came to 8 bases. This CDR3 has 15 residues. The CDR3 DNA sequence: TGTGCCAGCAGTTACGGTTTGGGTGGGGCCAACGTCCTGACTTTC. Translation: CASSYGLGGANVLTF.

There are a few counts of this clonotype. This rearrangement joins TRBV4-3 to TRBJ2-3; 9 bases match TRBD2. CDR3 length equals 16 residues. Germline values: CDR1 LGHNA, CDR2 YSLEER. J gave up 5 bases and V 0 bases, and 6 bases lay outside the gene matches. The CDR3 DNA reads TGCGCCAGCAGCCAAGATGATGCTAGCGGGATAGATACGCAGTATTTT. It codes for CASSQDDASGIDTQYF.

This clonotype was detected ten times or more. This chain joins TRBV14 and TRBJ2-2; D not certain. The CDR3 is 14 residues long. Germline V gives CDR1 SGHDN, CDR2 FVKESK. The V end was cut by 0 bases, the J end by 3 bases, with 5 bases between. The CDR3 DNA is TGTGCCAGCAGCCAAGATTGGTACACCGGGGAGCTGTTTTTT. Translating gives CASSQDWYTGELFF.

In this sample, this clonotype turned up many times. This rearrangement joins TRBV20-1 to TRBJ2-2; the match to TRBD1 covers 8 bases. Germline CDR1 DFQATT, CDR2 SNEGSKA (reference sequence). The CDR3 covers 14 residues. After removal of 7 bases from V and 0 bases from J, the junction contained 4 bases not matched to a gene. The CDR3 bases are TGCAGTGTTCCGGACAGGGCGAACACCGGGGAGCTGTTTTTT. It codes for CSVPDRANTGELFF.

This clonotype has ten or more counts. V gene TRBV11-2 combines with J gene TRBJ2-3; a weak D match, TRBD2 (6 bases). From germline, CDR1 is SGHAT and CDR2 FQNNGV. The CDR3 is 15 residues long. Trimming removed 4 bases at V and 6 bases at J, with 17 bases between. The CDR3 reads CASSSGWTSGDTQYF. In DNA, the CDR3 is TGTGCCAGCAGCTCAGGGTGGACAAGCGGGGATACGCAGTATTTT.

About this clonotype: The junction departs from germline at one end; a sequencing error may be responsible. The chain is built from TRBV4-1 and TRBJ2-7, with D uncertain. Germline lookup yields CDR1 MGHRA and CDR2 YSYEKL. The CDR3 sequence is 15 residues long. Here the CDR3 reads CTSSEAPYSSYEQYF. CDR3 coding DNA: TGCACCAGCAGCGAGGCACCCTATAGCTCCTACGAGCAGTACTTC.

This clonotype was found many times. The rearrangement joins TRBV7-6 to TRBJ2-3; D ambiguous. CDR3 length: 15 amino acids. The V gene lost 5 bases and the J gene lost 2 bases, with 14 bases spanning the gap. Germline V CDR1 and CDR2: SGHVS, FNYEAQ. CDR3 DNA: TGTGCCAGCAGCAGCCGGGCACTAACCACAGATACGCAGTATTTT. It translates to CASSSRALTTDTQYF. Together with reference TRBV7-6 and TRBJ2-3, the CDR3 gives the full variable domain: GAGVSQSPRYKVTKRGQDVALRCDPISGHVSLYWYRQALGQGPEFLTYFNYEAQQDKSGLPNDRFSAERPEGSISTLTIQRTEQRDSAMYRCASSSRALTTDTQYFGPGTRLTVL.

This sequence joins TRBV15 and TRBJ1-3; D gene ambiguous. V was trimmed by 11 bases and J by 0 bases, leaving 14 bases between them. In germline, CDR1 is LNHNV, CDR2 YYDKDF (reference sequence). The CDR3 has 14 residues. The CDR3 region is CASRFGISGNTIYF. The CDR3 DNA sequence: TGTGCCTCGCGATTTGGGATCTCTGGAAACACCATATATTTT.

Comments on this clonotype: A single base separates this from a much larger clone, so it may be a read error. The chain is built from TRBV4-2 and TRBJ2-7; D is possibly TRBD1 or TRBD2 (6 bases each). The CDR3 is 16 amino acids. The germline gives CDR1 LGHNA, CDR2 YNFKEQ. CDR3: CACSQGGGEGRYEQYF. CDR3 nucleotide sequence: TGTGCCTGCAGCCAAGGGGGAGGTGAGGGCCGCTACGAGCAGTACTTC.

V usage is TRBV5-5 and J usage is TRBJ2-1, with unresolved D. This CDR3 contains 15 residues. CDR1 is SGHKS and CDR2 is YYEKEE in the germline V gene (reference sequence). V was clipped by 4 bases and J by 0 bases, with 11 bases between them. CDR3 sequence (DNA): TGTGCCAGCAGCGAGGCGTCCAGCTCCTACAATGAGCAGTTCTTC. Amino acid sequence: CASSEASSSYNEQFF.

In this sample, this clonotype turned up many times. The rearrangement uses TRBV10-3 and TRBJ2-5; TRBD2 is a possible D gene (6 bases). The CDR3 totals 15 residues. Germline CDR1 is ENHRY and CDR2 is SYGVKD. Trimming cost V 10 bases and J 1 base, with 19 bases left between them. The DNA for the CDR3 is TGTGCCACAACCGATCCGGGTAGCGGCCAAGAGACCCAGTACTTC. The encoded protein is CATTDPGSGQETQYF.

This clonotype came up many times. This chain uses TRBV6-2 or TRBV6-3 with TRBJ2-3; TRBD2 aligns across 11 bases. The CDR3 runs to 17 residues. CDR1 is MNHEY and CDR2 is SVGEGT in the germline V gene. V shed 2 bases, J shed 2 bases, and the junction held 6 bases outside the gene matches. DNA for the CDR3: TGTGCCAGCAGTTACGAGGCGACTAGCGGGACCACAGATACGCAGTATTTT. This translates into CASSYEATSGTTDTQYF.

This clonotype was counted only a few times. The rearrangement joins TRBV12-3 or TRBV12-4 to TRBJ2-1; 8 bases map to TRBD1. V shed 9 bases and J 9 bases; nucleotides not matched to a gene: 10. The CDR3 has 13 residues. CDR3 amino acids: CASAGTGGVEQFF. The CDR3 DNA is TGTGCCAGTGCCGGGACAGGAGGCGTTGAGCAGTTCTTC.

Comment on this clonotype: This may come from a read error, since a much larger clone is one base off. V is TRBV9 and J is TRBJ2-3, with 8 bases identical to TRBD2. Germline CDR1 reads SGDLS; CDR2 reads YYNGEE. The CDR3 loop spans 14 amino acids. Written as DNA, the CDR3 is TGTGTCAGCAGTTCACTAGCGGGCACAGATACGCAGTATTTT. Its translation is CVSSSLAGTDTQYF.

The table lists this clonotype with many counts. This rearrangement joins TRBV9 to TRBJ1-2, with D hard to call. V was pared by 1 base and J by 0 bases, with 7 bases between. Germline V gene lookup returns CDR1 SGDLS and CDR2 YYNGEE. The CDR3 runs 14 residues. CDR3 in amino acids: CASSVSSANYGYTF. CDR3 DNA sequence: TGTGCCAGCAGCGTAAGTTCGGCTAACTATGGCTACACCTTC.

The sample holds one count of this clonotype. A much larger clone differs by one base, so this may be a read error. The conserved phenylalanine or tryptophan normally closing the CDR3 is absent here, so this likely arose from a read error. The chain employs TRBV6-2 or TRBV6-3 and TRBJ1-5, with D maybe TRBD1 (6 bases). The CDR3 covers 14 residues. From germline, CDR1 is MNHEY and CDR2 SVGEGT. The V and J ends lost 4 bases and 5 bases respectively, with 12 bases between them. CDR3 bases: TGTGCCAGCAGTTTGGACAGAGACGATCAGCCCCAGCATTCT. As protein: CASSLDRDDQPQHS.